This paragraph reports one T cell receptor (beta chain). Its antigen is still unknown. No much larger clone is present one base from it, and per-base qualities are unavailable. Using the deep immunoSEQ assay, multiplex PCR amplified TCR CDR3 regions from genomic DNA. Genomic DNA extracted from each cell subset was distributed evenly over all wells of several immunoSEQ 96-well plates, and each plate served as one replicate. For sorted subsets, each replicate PCR was loaded with about 0.2 ug genomic DNA, equivalent to 25,000 to 30,000 T cell genomes. The purified libraries were quantified using a Qubit 3.0 fluorometer, sized with a Bioanalyzer 2100, and then quantified again using the KAPA Library Quantification kit. Every immunoSEQ 96-well plate was sequenced on a separate single-read 150-cycle Illumina NextSeq 550 flow cell. Per the source publication's procedure: Because the immunoSEQ output included only junctional sequences and no quality scores, the filtering could not be the same as the filtering used for full-length reads. Sequences were annotated with PyIR, a Python wrapper for IgBLAST v1.9, using IMGT germline references to assign V/J genes and CDR3. Reads were filtered out if the reads had weak V/J assignments (E-value above 1e-6), no CDR3, stop codons, out-of-frame junctions, or ambiguous translated residues. A V3J clonotype was defined by an identical inferred V gene, J gene, and CDR3 amino acid sequence. Percentage overlap between repertoires was computed as shared unique clonotypes divided by the size of the smaller repertoire. Richness of each repertoire was evaluated using RTK rarefaction, the Chao1 estimator, and Recon v2.1 estimates of unobserved clonotypes. OLGA was used to compute generation probabilities for all TCRbeta clonotypes that the gDNA method yielded from a handful of donors. TCRdb took this table from immuneACCESS and kept in-frame rearrangements with V and J called. Such tables lack part of the clones; where checked against another copy, unresolved V genes explain under half of the gap, and the rest is unexplained. The V and J calls and clone size are taken from that table; D and trimming were inferred from the DNA. Here the sample has about 1 million clones; more than 60% occur a single time. The top ten constitute roughly 1.5% of the sample.

Based on the germline V gene, the CDR1 and CDR2 sequences are MNHNS and SASEGT. Trimming leaves V shorter by 3 bases and J shorter by 1 base, with the junction holding 4 bases beyond the gene matches. The cysteine opens and the phenylalanine closes a CDR3 of 15 amino acids. Only the CDR3 part of the read is kept: 45 bases, read in frame from the first base. The donors were healthy, HIV-negative adults with no recently reported acute infections or vaccinations. Only Caucasian adults living in Nashville, Tennessee, USA were represented among the donors. CD4+ T cells were enriched through magnetic negative selection, after which naive cells were positively selected on CD45RA and the remaining negative fraction served as the memory subset. Blood was collected by leukapheresis, and PBMCs were isolated by Ficoll-Histopaque density gradient centrifugation and then cryopreserved in liquid nitrogen vapor phase. Purity and quantity of every magnetically sorted T cell population were checked by analytical flow cytometry. Each sorted fraction had its genomic DNA isolated and then quantified by UV absorbance on a Nanodrop 2000c.

This record belongs to a study of shared clonotypes between healthy human individuals (TCRdb year 2020). Broadly, across the study: The cohort included three men and a couple of women between 18 and 49 years of age. Per donor, three plates each were used for CD4 naive and CD4 memory, two for CD8 naive, and one for CD8 memory. Blood TCR repertoires of about 5 healthy adults were deeply sequenced to estimate repertoire size and the extent of clonotype sharing between individuals. Different laboratories and diverse techniques were used to prepare libraries and sequence TCR repertoires, to increase sequencing depth and limit assay-specific biases. Each donor's leukapheresis produced roughly between roughly 0.85 and 9.5 billion PBMCs. Beyond this particular receptor, the publication reports: Pairwise subsampling indicated that sequencing depth was expected to affect the degree of clonotype sharing among donors. Sampling was restricted to blood, and TCR repertoires in tissue are likely to differ from TCR repertoires in blood. Incomplete sequencing was indicated by rarefaction of sorted-subset datasets, despite the large sequencing depth. Sharing across a handful of donors was observed for roughly 5% of naive CD4, less than 4% of naive CD8, over 2% of memory CD4, and around 0.4% of memory CD8 clonotypes. The small number of donors limited the genetic and exposure-history diversity represented. Higher generation probabilities were observed for clonotypes shared by all four sorted-subset donors than for non-shared clonotypes. Larger estimated clonotype richness was generally found for naive subsets than for memory subsets.

The V and J segments used are TRBV6-1 and TRBJ2-3; TRBD2 agrees with 7 junctional bases. The clonotype was recovered from a man aged 18 to 35 in good health. The material sequenced was memory CD4+ T cells sorted from blood. The cell subset or site label corresponds to: CD45RA-negative fraction. The CDR3 in this case is CASSDAGAGTDTQYF. At the DNA level, the sequence is TGTGCCAGCAGTGATGCGGGAGCGGGCACAGATACGCAGTATTTT.